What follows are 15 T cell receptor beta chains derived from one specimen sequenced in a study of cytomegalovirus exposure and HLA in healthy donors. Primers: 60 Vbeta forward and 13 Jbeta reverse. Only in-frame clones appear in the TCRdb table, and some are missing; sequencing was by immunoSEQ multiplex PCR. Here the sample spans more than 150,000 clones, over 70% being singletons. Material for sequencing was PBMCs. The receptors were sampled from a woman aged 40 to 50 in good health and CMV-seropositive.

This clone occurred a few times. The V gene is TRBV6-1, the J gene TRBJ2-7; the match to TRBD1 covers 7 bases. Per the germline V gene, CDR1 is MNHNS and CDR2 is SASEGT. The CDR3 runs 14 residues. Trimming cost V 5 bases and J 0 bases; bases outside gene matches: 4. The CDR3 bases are TGTGCCAGCAGTCGGACAGGTAGCTCCTACGAGCAGTACTTC. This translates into CASSRTGSSYEQYF.

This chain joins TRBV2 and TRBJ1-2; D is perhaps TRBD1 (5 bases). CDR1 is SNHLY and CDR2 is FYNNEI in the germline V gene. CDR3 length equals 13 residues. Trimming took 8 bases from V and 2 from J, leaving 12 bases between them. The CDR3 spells CASPFRENYGYTF. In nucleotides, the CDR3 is TGTGCCAGCCCGTTCAGGGAAAACTATGGCTACACCTTC. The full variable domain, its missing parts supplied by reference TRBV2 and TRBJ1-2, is EPEVTQTPSHQVTQMGQEVILRCVPISNHLYFYWYRQILGQKVEFLVSFYNNEISEKSEIFDDQFSVERPDGSNFTLKIRSTKLEDSAMYFCASPFRENYGYTFGSGTRLTVV.

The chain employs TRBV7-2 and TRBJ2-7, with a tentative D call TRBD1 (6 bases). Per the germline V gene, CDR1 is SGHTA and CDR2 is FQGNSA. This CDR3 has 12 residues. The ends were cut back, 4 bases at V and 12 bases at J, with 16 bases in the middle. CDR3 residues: CASSWDTPQRYF. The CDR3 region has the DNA TGTGCCAGCAGCTGGGACACTCCTCAACGGTACTTC.

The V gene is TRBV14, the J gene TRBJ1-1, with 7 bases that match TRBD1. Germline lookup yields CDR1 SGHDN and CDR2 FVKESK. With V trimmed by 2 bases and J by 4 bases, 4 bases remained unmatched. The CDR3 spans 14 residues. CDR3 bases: TGTGCCAGCAGCCAAACAGGGGAAGGCACTGAAGCTTTCTTT. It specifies CASSQTGEGTEAFF.

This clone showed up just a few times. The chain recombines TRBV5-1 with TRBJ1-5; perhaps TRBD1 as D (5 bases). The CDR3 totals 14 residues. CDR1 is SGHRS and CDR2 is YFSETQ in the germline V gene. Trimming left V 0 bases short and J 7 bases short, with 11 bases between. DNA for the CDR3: TGCGCCAGCAGCTTGGGGGAGGGGAGGCAGCCCCAGCATTTT. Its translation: CASSLGEGRQPQHF.

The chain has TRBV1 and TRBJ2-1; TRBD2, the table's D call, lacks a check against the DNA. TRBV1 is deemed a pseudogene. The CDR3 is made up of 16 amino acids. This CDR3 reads CTSSQDSGGDYNEQFF. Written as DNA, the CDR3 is TGCACCAGCAGCCAAGACTCCGGGGGGGATTACAATGAGCAGTTCTTC.

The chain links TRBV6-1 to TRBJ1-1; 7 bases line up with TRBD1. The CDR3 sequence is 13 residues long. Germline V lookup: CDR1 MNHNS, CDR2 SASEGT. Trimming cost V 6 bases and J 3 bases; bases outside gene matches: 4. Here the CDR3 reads CASSIQGYTEAFF. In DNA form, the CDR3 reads TGTGCCAGCAGCATACAGGGGTACACTGAAGCTTTCTTT.

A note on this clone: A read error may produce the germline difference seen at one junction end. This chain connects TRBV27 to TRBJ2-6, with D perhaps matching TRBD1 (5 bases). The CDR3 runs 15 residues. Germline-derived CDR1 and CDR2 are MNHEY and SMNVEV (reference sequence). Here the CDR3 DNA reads TGTGCCAGCAGTTTTTCTACGTCTGGGGCCAACGGCCTGACTTTC. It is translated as CASSFSTSGANGLTF.

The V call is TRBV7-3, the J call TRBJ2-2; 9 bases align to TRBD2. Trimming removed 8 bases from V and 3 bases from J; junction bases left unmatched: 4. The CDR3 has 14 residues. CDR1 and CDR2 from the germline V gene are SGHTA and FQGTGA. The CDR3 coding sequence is TGTGCCAGCGGCGGGGGGGCGGACACCGGGGAGCTGTTTTTT. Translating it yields CASGGGADTGELFF.

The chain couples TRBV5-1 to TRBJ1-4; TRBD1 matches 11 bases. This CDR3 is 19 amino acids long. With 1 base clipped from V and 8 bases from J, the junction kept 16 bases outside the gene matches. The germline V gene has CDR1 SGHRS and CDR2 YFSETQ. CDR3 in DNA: TGCGCCAGCAGCTTGAGTCCAAGGACAGGGGGCTGGATAGGGGAAAAACTGTTTTTT. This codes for CASSLSPRTGGWIGEKLFF.

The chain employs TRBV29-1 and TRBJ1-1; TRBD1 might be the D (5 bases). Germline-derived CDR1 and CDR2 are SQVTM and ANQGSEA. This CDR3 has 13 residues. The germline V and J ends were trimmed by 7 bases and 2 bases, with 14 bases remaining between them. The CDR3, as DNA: TGCAGCGCCGCGACCGGGGGAAACACTGAAGCTTTCTTT. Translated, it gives CSAATGGNTEAFF.

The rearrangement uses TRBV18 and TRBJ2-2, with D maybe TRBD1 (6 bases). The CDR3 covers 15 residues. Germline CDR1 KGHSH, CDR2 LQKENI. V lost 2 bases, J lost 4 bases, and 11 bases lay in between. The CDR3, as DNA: TGTGCCAGCTCACCAACAGGGACCGCCACCGGGGAGCTGTTTTTT. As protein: CASSPTGTATGELFF. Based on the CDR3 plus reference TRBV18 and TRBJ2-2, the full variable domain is NAGVMQNPRHLVRRRGQEARLRCSPMKGHSHVYWYRQLPEEGLKFMVYLQKENIIDESGMPKERFSAEFPKEGPSILRIQQVVRGDSAAYFCASSPTGTATGELFFGEGSRLTVL.

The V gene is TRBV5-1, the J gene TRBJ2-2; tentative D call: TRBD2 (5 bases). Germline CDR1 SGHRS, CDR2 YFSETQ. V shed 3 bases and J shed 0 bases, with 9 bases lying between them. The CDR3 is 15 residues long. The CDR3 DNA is TGCGCCAGCAGCTCCACCGGGGCGAACACCGGGGAGCTGTTTTTT. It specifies CASSSTGANTGELFF.

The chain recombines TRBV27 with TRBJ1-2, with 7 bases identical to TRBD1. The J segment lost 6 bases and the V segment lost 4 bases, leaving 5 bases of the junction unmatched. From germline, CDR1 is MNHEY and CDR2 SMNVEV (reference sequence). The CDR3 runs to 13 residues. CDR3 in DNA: TGTGCCAGCAGTTCCGACAGGGTAGATGGCTACACCTTC. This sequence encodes CASSSDRVDGYTF.

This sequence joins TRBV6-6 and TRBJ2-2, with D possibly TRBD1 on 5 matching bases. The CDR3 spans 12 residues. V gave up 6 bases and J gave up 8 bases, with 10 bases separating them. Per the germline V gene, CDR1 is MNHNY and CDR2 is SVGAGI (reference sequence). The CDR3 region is CASSQGFGELFF. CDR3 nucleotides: TGTGCCAGCAGCCAGGGTTTTGGGGAGCTGTTTTTT.